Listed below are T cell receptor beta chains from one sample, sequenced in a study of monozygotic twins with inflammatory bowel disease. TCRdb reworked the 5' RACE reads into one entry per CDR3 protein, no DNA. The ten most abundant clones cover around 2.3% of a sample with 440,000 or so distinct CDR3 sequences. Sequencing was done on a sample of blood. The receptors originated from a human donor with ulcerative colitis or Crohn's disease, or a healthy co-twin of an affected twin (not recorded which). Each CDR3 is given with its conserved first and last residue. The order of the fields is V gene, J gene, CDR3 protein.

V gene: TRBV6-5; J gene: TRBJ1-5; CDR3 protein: CASSYSPGYQPQHF
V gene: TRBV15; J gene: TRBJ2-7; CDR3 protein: CATSRSPDHEQYF
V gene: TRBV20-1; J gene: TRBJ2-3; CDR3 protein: CSARVQPSTDTQYF
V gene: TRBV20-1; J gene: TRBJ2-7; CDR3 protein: CSASPRGVPSYEQYF
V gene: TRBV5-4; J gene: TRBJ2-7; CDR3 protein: CASSLAPGQAYEQYF
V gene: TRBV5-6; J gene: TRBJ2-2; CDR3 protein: CASSWGLAGHGELSF
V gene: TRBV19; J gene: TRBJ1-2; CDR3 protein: CASSIAVSYGYTF
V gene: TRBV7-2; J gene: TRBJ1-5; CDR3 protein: CASSPTGDRVGQPQHF
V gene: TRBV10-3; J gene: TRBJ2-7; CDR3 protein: CAIADSAGGTYEQYF
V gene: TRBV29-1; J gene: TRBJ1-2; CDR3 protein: CSVGSGTNGYTF
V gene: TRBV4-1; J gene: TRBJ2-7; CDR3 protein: CASSGLVAGSTWSSYEQYF
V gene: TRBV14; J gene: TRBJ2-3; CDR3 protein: CASSQGVWSADTQYF
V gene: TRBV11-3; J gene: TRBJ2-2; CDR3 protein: CASSRGLAGRYTGELFF
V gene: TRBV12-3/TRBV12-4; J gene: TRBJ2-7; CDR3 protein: CASSPPEGRTIYEQYF
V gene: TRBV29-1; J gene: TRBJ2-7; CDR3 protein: CSVQLRSSYEQYF
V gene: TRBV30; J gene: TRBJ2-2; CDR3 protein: CAWSYGGELFF
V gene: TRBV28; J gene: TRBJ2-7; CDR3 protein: CASSFLATTYEQYF
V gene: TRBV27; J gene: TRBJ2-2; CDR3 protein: CASSILVGPTGELFF
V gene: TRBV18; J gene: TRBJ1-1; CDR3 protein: CASSPPIAVTEAFF
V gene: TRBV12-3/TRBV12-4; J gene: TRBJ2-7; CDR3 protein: CASSQTSGGAHEQYF
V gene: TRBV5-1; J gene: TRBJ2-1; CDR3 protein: CASSFVTGAYNEQFF
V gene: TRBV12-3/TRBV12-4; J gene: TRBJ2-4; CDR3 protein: CASSFHGTGGLKNIQYF
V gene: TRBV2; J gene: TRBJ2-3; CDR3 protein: CASSTSGEITSSTDTQYF
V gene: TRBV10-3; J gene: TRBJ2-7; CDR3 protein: CAISQVLAVSSYEQYF
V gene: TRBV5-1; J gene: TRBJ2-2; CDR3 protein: CASKTAGELFF
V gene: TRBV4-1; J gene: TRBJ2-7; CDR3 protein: CASSLEEGGPFEQYF
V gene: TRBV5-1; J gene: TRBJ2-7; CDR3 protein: CASSLAAAASSYEQYF
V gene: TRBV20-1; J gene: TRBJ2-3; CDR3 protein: CSARITGLTDTQYF
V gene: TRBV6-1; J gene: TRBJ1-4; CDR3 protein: CASSRTGGSNEKLFF
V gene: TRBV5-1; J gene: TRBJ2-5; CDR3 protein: CASSLDGTTYQETQYF
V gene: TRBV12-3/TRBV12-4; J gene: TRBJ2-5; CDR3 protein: CASSMGLGWETQYF
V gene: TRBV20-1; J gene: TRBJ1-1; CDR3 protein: CSASVGSTEAFF
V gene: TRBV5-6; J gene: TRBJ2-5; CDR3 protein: CASSLEVGGGLRETQYF
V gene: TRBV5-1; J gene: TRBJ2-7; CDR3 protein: CASSYVQGGPYEQYF
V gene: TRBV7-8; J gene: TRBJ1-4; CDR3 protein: CASRQWGGELATNEKLFF
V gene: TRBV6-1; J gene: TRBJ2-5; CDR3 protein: CASTSRTGGRETQYF